A single sample gave rise to the 4 T cell receptor beta chains below, sequenced in a study of Graves' ophthalmopathy and Graves' hyperthyroidism. The study amplified TCR beta CDR3 regions using RNA transcripts. HTBI-primed first-round RT-PCR preceded second-round multiplex PCR. TCRdb re-analysed the multiplex PCR reads in MiXCR, keeping a single row per CDR3 protein. The sample yields 650,000 to 900,000 distinct CDR3 sequences, 40% seen once. Sequencing was performed on peripheral blood. These receptors were collected from an adult man with Graves' ophthalmopathy.

J is TRBJ2-5 and V is TRBV6-1, with TRBD1 matching over 7 bases. The CDR3 length is 16 residues. V dropped 3 bases and J dropped 0; count of bases not matched to a gene: 7. The germline gives CDR1 MNHNS, CDR2 SASEGT. For the CDR3, the DNA is TGTGCCAGCAGTGAGTTAGGGGGCCCGTACCAAGAGACCCAGTACTTC. Encoded protein: CASSELGGPYQETQYF.

This clonotype has more than one count but fewer than ten. The rearrangement joins TRBV6-5 to TRBJ2-5; 7 bases match TRBD2. The CDR3 runs to 14 residues. Trimming removed 5 bases from V and 4 bases from J; junction bases left unmatched: 7. Germline V gives CDR1 MNHEY, CDR2 SVGAGI. In nucleotides, the CDR3 is TGTGCCAGCAGTGGGACTATTGAAGGAGAGACCCAGTACTTC. Its translation is CASSGTIEGETQYF.

As to this clonotype: The germline gene is not matched at one end of the junction; a read error may be the cause. The V call is TRBV7-8, the J call TRBJ1-3; D not certain. The CDR3 has 18 amino acids. Germline CDR1 and CDR2: SGHVS and FQNEAQ. The CDR3 DNA reads as TGTGCCAGCAGCCCTAGCGCGACGGACGGTAGCTCTGGAAACACCATGTATTTT. Protein sequence: CASSPSATDGSSGNTMYF.

This clonotype was counted a single time. This chain connects TRBV11-2 to TRBJ2-3, with TRBD1 as a possible D gene (5 bases). The V end was cut by 2 bases, the J end by 0 bases, with 9 bases between. The germline V gene encodes CDR1 SGHAT and CDR2 FQNNGV. This CDR3 spans 15 amino acids. CDR3 residues: CASSLSGISTDTQYF. CDR3 DNA: TGTGCCAGCAGCTTATCAGGGATTAGCACAGATACGCAGTATTTT.